Each of the 2 T cell receptor beta chains below was sequenced from the same sample in a study of cytomegalovirus exposure and HLA in healthy donors. PCR used 60 Vbeta primers and 13 Jbeta primers. Profiling relied on immunoSEQ multiplex PCR, and the TCRdb table lists in-frame clones only, not all of them. The table lists around 170,000 clones, 65% to 80% of them singletons. Sequenced input: PBMCs. Receptor source: a woman younger than 45 in good health and CMV-seropositive.

Only one count was recorded for this clone. The chain has TRBV6-6 and TRBJ1-6; 7 bases map to TRBD1. The V segment lost 2 bases and the J segment 7 bases; nucleotides outside the gene matches: 5. Germline loops: CDR1 MNHNY, CDR2 SVGAGI (reference sequence). This CDR3 has 15 residues. CDR3 amino acids: CASSYGDSLNSPLHF. The CDR3 bases are TGTGCCAGCAGTTACGGGGACAGCCTAAATTCACCCCTCCACTTT.

The rearrangement links TRBV10-3 to TRBJ1-5; no firm D call. The CDR3 spans 14 residues. Trimming took off 0 bases at V and 6 bases at J, with 9 bases between the two ends. The germline gives CDR1 ENHRY, CDR2 SYGVKD. CDR3 DNA sequence: TGTGCCATCAGTGAGTCTGAGGTCTCTCAGCCCCAGCATTTT. It codes for CAISESEVSQPQHF.